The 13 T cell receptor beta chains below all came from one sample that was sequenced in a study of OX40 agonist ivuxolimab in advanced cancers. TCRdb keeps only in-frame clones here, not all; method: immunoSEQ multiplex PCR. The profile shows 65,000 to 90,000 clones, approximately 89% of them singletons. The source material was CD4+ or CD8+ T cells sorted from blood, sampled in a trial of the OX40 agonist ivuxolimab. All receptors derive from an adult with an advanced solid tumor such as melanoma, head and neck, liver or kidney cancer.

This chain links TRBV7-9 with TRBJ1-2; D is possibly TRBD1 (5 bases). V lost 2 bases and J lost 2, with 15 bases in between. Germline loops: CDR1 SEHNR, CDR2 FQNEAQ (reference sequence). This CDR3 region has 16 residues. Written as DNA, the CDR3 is TGTGCCAGCAGCTTATACGCATTAGGACACAACTATGGCTACACCTTC. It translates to CASSLYALGHNYGYTF.

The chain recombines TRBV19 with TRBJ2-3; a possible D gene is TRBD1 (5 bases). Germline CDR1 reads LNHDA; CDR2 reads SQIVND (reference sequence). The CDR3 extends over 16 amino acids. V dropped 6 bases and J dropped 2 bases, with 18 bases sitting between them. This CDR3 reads CASRNWGTTYTDTQYF. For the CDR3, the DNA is TGTGCCAGTAGGAACTGGGGCACAACTTACACAGATACGCAGTATTTT. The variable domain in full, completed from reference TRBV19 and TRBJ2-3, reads DGGITQSPKYLFRKEGQNVTLSCEQNLNHDAMYWYRQDPGQGLRLIYYSQIVNDFQKGDIAEGYSVSREKKESFPLTVTSAQKNPTAFYLCASRNWGTTYTDTQYFGPGTRLTVL.

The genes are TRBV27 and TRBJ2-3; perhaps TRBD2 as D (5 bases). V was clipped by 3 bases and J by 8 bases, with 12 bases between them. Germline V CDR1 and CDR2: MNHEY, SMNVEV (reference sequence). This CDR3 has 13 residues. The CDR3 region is CASSFREGGTQYF. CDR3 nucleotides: TGTGCCAGCAGTTTCCGTGAGGGTGGTACGCAGTATTTT.

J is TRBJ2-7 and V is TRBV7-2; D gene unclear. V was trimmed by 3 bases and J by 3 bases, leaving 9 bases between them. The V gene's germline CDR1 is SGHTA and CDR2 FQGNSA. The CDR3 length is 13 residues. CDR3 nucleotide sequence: TGTGCCAGCAGCTTGGGTCCGGGCTACGAGCAGTACTTC. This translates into CASSLGPGYEQYF.

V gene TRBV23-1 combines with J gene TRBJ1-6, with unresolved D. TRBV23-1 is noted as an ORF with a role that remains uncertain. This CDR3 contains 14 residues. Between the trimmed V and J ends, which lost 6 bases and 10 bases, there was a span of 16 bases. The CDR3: CASSHRTRESPLHF. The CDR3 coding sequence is TGCGCCAGCAGCCATAGAACGCGTGAGTCACCCCTCCACTTT.

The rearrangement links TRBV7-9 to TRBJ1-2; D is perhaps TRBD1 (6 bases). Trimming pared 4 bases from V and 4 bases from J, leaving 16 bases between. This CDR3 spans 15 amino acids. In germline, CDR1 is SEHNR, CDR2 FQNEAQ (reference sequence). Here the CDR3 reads CASSSLQGSVYGYTF. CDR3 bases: TGTGCCAGCAGCTCTCTACAGGGAAGCGTCTATGGCTACACCTTC.

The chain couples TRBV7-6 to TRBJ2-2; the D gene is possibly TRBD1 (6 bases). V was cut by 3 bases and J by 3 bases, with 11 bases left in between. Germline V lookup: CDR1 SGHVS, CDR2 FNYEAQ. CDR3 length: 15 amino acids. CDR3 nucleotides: TGTGCCAGCAGCTTGGTAACAGGGTACACCGGGGAGCTGTTTTTT. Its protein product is CASSLVTGYTGELFF.

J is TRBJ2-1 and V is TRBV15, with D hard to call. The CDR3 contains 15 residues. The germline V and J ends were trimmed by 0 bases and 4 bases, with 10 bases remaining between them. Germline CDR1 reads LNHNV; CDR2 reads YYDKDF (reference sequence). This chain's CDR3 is CATSRDRRQYNEQFF. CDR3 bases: TGTGCCACCAGCAGAGATCGTCGTCAGTACAATGAGCAGTTCTTC.

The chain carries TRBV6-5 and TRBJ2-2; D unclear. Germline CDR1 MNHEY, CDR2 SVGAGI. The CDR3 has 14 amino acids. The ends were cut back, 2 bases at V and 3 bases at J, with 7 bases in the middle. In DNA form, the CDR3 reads TGTGCCAGCAGTTACCGTAGGGACACCGGGGAGCTGTTTTTT. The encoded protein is CASSYRRDTGELFF.

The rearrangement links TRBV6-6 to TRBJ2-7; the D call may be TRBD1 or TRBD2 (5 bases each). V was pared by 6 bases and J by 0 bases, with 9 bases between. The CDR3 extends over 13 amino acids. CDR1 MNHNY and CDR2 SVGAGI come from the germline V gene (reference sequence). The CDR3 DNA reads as TGTGCCAGCAGGAAGGGGAGCTCCTACGAGCAGTACTTC. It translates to CASRKGSSYEQYF.

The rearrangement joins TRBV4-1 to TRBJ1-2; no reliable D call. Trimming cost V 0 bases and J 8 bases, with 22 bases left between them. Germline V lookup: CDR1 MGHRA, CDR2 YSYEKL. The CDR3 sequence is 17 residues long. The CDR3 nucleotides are TGCGCCAGCAGCCAAGATTTCGGGCAGGTGGGGTCGGGAGGCTACACCTTC. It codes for CASSQDFGQVGSGGYTF.

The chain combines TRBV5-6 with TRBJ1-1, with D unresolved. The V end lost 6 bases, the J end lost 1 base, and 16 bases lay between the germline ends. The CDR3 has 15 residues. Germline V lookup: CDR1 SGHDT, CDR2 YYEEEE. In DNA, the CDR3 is TGTGCCAGCACTTTGCGGCTCGTTTCGAACACTGAAGCTTTCTTT. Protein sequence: CASTLRLVSNTEAFF.

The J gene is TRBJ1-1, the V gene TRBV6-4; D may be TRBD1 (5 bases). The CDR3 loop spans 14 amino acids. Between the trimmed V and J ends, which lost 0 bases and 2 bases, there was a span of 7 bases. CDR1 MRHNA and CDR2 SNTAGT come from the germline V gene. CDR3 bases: TGTGCCAGCAGTGACTCGGGGGGAAACACTGAAGCTTTCTTT. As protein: CASSDSGGNTEAFF.